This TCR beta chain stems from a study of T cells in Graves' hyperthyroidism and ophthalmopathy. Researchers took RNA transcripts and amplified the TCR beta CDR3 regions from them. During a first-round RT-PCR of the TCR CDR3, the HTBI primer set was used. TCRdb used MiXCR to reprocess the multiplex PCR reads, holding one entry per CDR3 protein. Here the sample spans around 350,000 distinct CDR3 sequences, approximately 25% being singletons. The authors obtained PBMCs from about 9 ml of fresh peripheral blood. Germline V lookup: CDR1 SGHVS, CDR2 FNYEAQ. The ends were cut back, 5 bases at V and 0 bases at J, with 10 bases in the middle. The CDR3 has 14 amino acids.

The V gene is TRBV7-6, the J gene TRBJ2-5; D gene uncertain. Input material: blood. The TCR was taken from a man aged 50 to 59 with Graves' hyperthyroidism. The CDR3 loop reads CASSPDLNQETQYF. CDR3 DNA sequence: TGTGCCAGCAGCCCGGACCTGAACCAAGAGACCCAGTACTTC.